Listed here are 30 T cell receptor beta chains from one sample, sequenced in a study of T-cell memory formation after mild COVID-19. Each CDR3 protein is one row after TCRdb ran MiXCR on the 5' RACE reads. There are 250,000 or so distinct CDR3 sequences in the sample; 8.5% to 9.5% occur only once, and around 23% lies in the top ten. The material sequenced was PBMCs or a T cell subset sorted from them (not recorded which). The source is a man aged 18 to 29 who had mild COVID-19 (a few samples of this study predate the infection). Cell type and time point are not known.

In this sample, this clonotype turned up many times. This chain connects TRBV12-3 or TRBV12-4 to TRBJ1-6; D gene ambiguous. This CDR3 contains 13 residues. Trimming stripped 4 bases from V and 7 bases from J, with 8 bases between. CDR3 in DNA: TGTGCCAGCAGTTGGGAGCCGAATTCACCCCTCCACTTT. Translating it yields CASSWEPNSPLHF.

This clonotype was picked up a small number of times. The chain recombines TRBV15 with TRBJ2-5, with 7 bases identical to TRBD1. The V gene end was trimmed by 4 bases and the J gene end by 1 base; junction bases not matched to a gene: 9. The V gene's germline CDR1 is LNHNV and CDR2 YYDKDF (reference sequence). The CDR3 is 16 residues long. The CDR3 is CATSTPKTGIQETQYF. Written as DNA, the CDR3 is TGTGCCACCAGCACACCAAAGACAGGGATCCAAGAGACCCAGTACTTC.

There are a few counts of this clonotype. The gene calls are TRBV28 and TRBJ2-7, with D maybe TRBD2 (6 bases). Trimming stripped 4 bases from V and 0 bases from J, with 7 bases between. Per germline, CDR1 MDHEN and CDR2 SYDVKM. The CDR3 is made up of 13 amino acids. The CDR3 protein is CASSWRASYEQYV. DNA of the CDR3: TGTGCCAGCAGTTGGAGGGCCTCCTACGAGCAGTACGTC.

The chain recombines TRBV11-1 with TRBJ2-3; D gene unclear. V lost 2 bases and J 4 bases, leaving 10 bases between the germline ends. Germline V CDR1 and CDR2: SGHAT, FQDESV (reference sequence). This CDR3 comprises 14 residues. The CDR3 DNA sequence: TGTGCCAGCAGCTTATTCGCTTCCCCAGATACGCAGTATTTT. Amino acid sequence: CASSLFASPDTQYF. Filled out from reference TRBV11-1 and TRBJ2-3, the complete variable domain reads EAEVAQSPRYKITEKSQAVAFWCDPISGHATLYWYRQILGQGPELLVQFQDESVVDDSQLPKDRFSAERLKGVDSTLKIQPAELGDSAMYLCASSLFASPDTQYFGPGTRLTVL.

The J gene is TRBJ2-5, the V gene TRBV20-1, with 9 bases lining up with TRBD2. V shed 7 bases, J shed 3 bases, and the junction held 9 bases outside the gene matches. The CDR3 sequence is 14 residues long. CDR1 is DFQATT, CDR2 SNEGSKA, per germline (reference sequence). DNA of the CDR3: TGCAGTGGAGCGGGGGGCCTGGTAGAAGAGACCCAGTACTTC. As protein: CSGAGGLVEETQYF.

This clonotype occurred a few times. The V call is TRBV5-1, the J call TRBJ1-1, with D unresolved. The CDR3 has 15 amino acids. Trimming removed 0 bases from V and 1 base from J, with 10 bases in between. Germline values: CDR1 SGHRS, CDR2 YFSETQ. CDR3 coding DNA: TGCGCCAGCAGCTTGGATCAGCCTCCGAACACTGAAGCTTTCTTT. The encoded protein is CASSLDQPPNTEAFF.

This clonotype has only a few counts. V usage is TRBV6-5 and J usage is TRBJ2-2; D possibly corresponds to TRBD2 (7 bases). Germline V gene data show CDR1 as MNHEY and CDR2 as SVGAGI. The CDR3 loop spans 16 amino acids. Trimming removed 7 bases at V and 1 base at J, with 16 bases between. CDR3 nucleotide sequence: TGTGCCAGCACTGACGGCGGGGGCCGGAACACCGGGGAGCTGTTTTTT. Protein: CASTDGGGRNTGELFF.

The chain employs TRBV7-8 and TRBJ2-7; tentative D call: TRBD1 (5 bases). The V gene's germline CDR1 is SGHVS and CDR2 FQNEAQ. The CDR3 has 12 amino acids. Trimming took off 4 bases at V and 7 bases at J, with 11 bases between the two ends. CDR3 loop: CASSSDMGEQYF. The CDR3 bases are TGTGCCAGCAGCTCGGACATGGGAGAGCAGTACTTC.

This chain uses TRBV15 with TRBJ1-5; D remains ambiguous. Germline lookup yields CDR1 LNHNV and CDR2 YYDKDF (reference sequence). V lost 0 bases and J 6 bases, leaving 12 bases between the germline ends. This CDR3 is built from 15 residues. Written as DNA, the CDR3 is TGTGCCACCAGCAGAGATGGCGGGGAAACTCAGCCCCAGCATTTT. Encoded protein: CATSRDGGETQPQHF.

This chain connects TRBV12-3 or TRBV12-4 to TRBJ1-2; the match to TRBD1 covers 10 bases. Trimming at V came to 4 bases and at J to 4 bases, leaving 9 bases not matched to a gene. This CDR3 spans 16 amino acids. The CDR3 protein is CASSYTRQGAFYGYTF. In DNA, the CDR3 is TGTGCCAGCAGTTACACCCGACAGGGGGCTTTCTATGGCTACACCTTC.

In its sample, this clonotype was seen a few times. This sequence joins TRBV10-3 and TRBJ1-3; D unclear. The germline V gene has CDR1 ENHRY and CDR2 SYGVKD. CDR3 size: 14 residues. Trimming removed 3 bases at V and 4 bases at J, with 10 bases between. CDR3 sequence (DNA): TGTGCCATCAGTGAAAACGGGTCGGGAAACACCATATATTTT. It is translated as CAISENGSGNTIYF.

This chain links TRBV6-6 with TRBJ1-4, with a tentative D call TRBD1 (5 bases). Germline assignment: CDR1 MNHNY and CDR2 SVGAGI (reference sequence). Trimming left V 2 bases short and J 8 bases short, with 12 bases between. The CDR3 is made up of 14 amino acids. The CDR3 spells CASSYRGDGEKLFF. The CDR3 DNA reads TGTGCCAGCAGTTACAGGGGAGATGGCGAAAAACTGTTTTTT.

The chain employs TRBV7-9 and TRBJ1-1; no definite D call. Germline assignment: CDR1 SEHNR and CDR2 FQNEAQ (reference sequence). The CDR3 spans 14 residues. The ends were cut back, 3 bases at V and 0 bases at J, with 8 bases in the middle. The CDR3 here is CASSFWALNTEAFF. CDR3 sequence (DNA): TGTGCCAGCAGCTTTTGGGCCTTGAACACTGAAGCTTTCTTT.

The J gene is TRBJ1-5, the V gene TRBV27; D not certain. Per germline, CDR1 MNHEY and CDR2 SMNVEV (reference sequence). The CDR3 totals 13 residues. Trimming removed 5 bases from V and 5 bases from J, with 10 bases in between. The CDR3 DNA sequence: TGTGCCAGCAGTCCGGGCGAGCATCAGCCCCAGCATTTT. This sequence encodes CASSPGEHQPQHF.

The V gene is TRBV5-4, the J gene TRBJ2-5; TRBD2 matches at 7 bases. Germline trimming cut 4 bases from V and 5 bases from J; bases unmatched to any gene: 14. Germline V gene lookup returns CDR1 SGHNT and CDR2 YYREEE (reference sequence). This CDR3 contains 16 residues. The CDR3 DNA reads TGTGCCAGCAGCCCGGGGGGACTAACAACGTGGGAGACCCAGTACTTC. This translates into CASSPGGLTTWETQYF. Looking up the rest from reference TRBV5-4 and TRBJ2-5 gives the full variable domain: ETGVTQSPTHLIKTRGQQVTLRCSSQSGHNTVSWYQQALGQGPQFIFQYYREEENGRGNFPPRFSGLQFPNYSSELNVNALELDDSALYLCASSPGGLTTWETQYFGPGTRLLVL.

This clonotype was counted a few times. The chain has TRBV12-3 or TRBV12-4 and TRBJ1-3; D is unresolved. The V gene lost 5 bases and the J gene lost 3 bases, with 17 bases spanning the gap. The CDR3 is made up of 16 amino acids. CDR3 region: CASSPGRKGGGNTIYF. As DNA, the CDR3 is TGTGCCAGCAGTCCCGGACGGAAAGGTGGTGGAAACACCATATATTTT.

The V call is TRBV27, the J call TRBJ2-3; 7 positions agree with TRBD1. The CDR3 consists of 12 residues. Looked up from germline, CDR1 is MNHEY and CDR2 is SMNVEV (reference sequence). Trimming cost V 11 bases and J 4 bases; bases outside gene matches: 6. CDR3 sequence: CAGNRGPDTQYF. The CDR3 nucleotides are TGTGCCGGTAACAGGGGCCCAGATACGCAGTATTTT.

This clonotype was observed a few times. V and J are TRBV15 and TRBJ2-7; 8 bases are shared with TRBD2. Germline trimming cut 1 base from V and 4 bases from J; bases unmatched to any gene: 3. The germline V gene has CDR1 LNHNV and CDR2 YYDKDF (reference sequence). The CDR3 has 14 residues. The CDR3 DNA follows: TGTGCCACCAGCAGAGGACCTAGCGGGTACGAGCAGTACGTC. Amino acid sequence: CATSRGPSGYEQYV.

This clonotype appeared many times. V is TRBV15 and J is TRBJ2-6; 10 positions agree with TRBD1. Germline V gene sequence: CDR1 LNHNV, CDR2 YYDKDF (reference sequence). Trimming cost V 3 bases and J 2 bases; bases outside gene matches: 1. This CDR3 has 16 residues. This CDR3 reads CATSRTGGAGANVLTF. The DNA for the CDR3 is TGTGCCACCAGCAGGACAGGGGGCGCTGGGGCCAACGTCCTGACTTTC. Complete variable domain (other parts from reference TRBV15 and TRBJ2-6): DAMVIQNPRYQVTQFGKPVTLSCSQTLNHNVMYWYQQKSSQAPKLLFHYYDKDFNNEADTPDNFQSRRPNTSFCFLDIRSPGLGDTAMYLCATSRTGGAGANVLTFGAGSRLTVL.

The V gene is TRBV12-3 or TRBV12-4, the J gene TRBJ2-5, with D tentatively TRBD2 (6 bases). Trimming removed 3 bases at V and 2 bases at J, with 10 bases between. This CDR3 comprises 14 residues. CDR3 in amino acids: CASSFGTLQETQYF. The DNA for the CDR3 is TGTGCCAGCAGTTTCGGGACTCTTCAAGAGACCCAGTACTTC.

The chain joins TRBV4-3 to TRBJ1-2; 7 nucleotides line up with TRBD1. The CDR3 spans 16 residues. CDR1 and CDR2 (germline): LGHNA, YSLEER. V was clipped by 0 bases and J by 4 bases; unmatched bases: 8. The CDR3 coding sequence is TGCGCCAGCAGCCAAGAACCGCTTCAGGGGGTCTATGGCTACACCTTC. Translation: CASSQEPLQGVYGYTF.

The sample holds a few counts of this clonotype. The chain couples TRBV5-6 to TRBJ1-2; the D gene is possibly TRBD1 (5 bases). This CDR3 spans 14 amino acids. The germline V and J ends were trimmed by 0 bases and 5 bases, with 11 bases remaining between them. CDR1 SGHDT and CDR2 YYEEEE come from the germline V gene. The CDR3 reads CASSLGGGTYGYTF. Here the CDR3 DNA reads TGTGCCAGCAGCTTGGGTGGAGGGACTTATGGCTACACCTTC.

This clonotype was observed a few times. This sequence joins TRBV7-2 and TRBJ2-1; TRBD1 is a possible D gene (6 bases). Germline values: CDR1 SGHTA, CDR2 FQGNSA. The V gene lost 4 bases and the J gene lost 3 bases, with 16 bases spanning the gap. The CDR3 runs 16 residues. The CDR3 nucleotides read TGTGCCAGCAGCTCAGACCCGGGACACATCTACAATGAGCAGTTCTTC. Translating gives CASSSDPGHIYNEQFF.

V is TRBV12-3 or TRBV12-4 and J is TRBJ1-5, with D perhaps matching TRBD1 (5 bases). This CDR3 has 18 amino acids. Trimming took off 2 bases at V and 0 bases at J, with 17 bases between the two ends. CDR3 DNA sequence: TGTGCCAGCAGTTTAAGGGGAGAAGTGGGCTATAGCAATCAGCCCCAGCATTTT. It is translated as CASSLRGEVGYSNQPQHF.

A few counts support this clonotype. J is TRBJ2-5 and V is TRBV20-1; D uncertain. Germline CDR1 is DFQATT and CDR2 is SNEGSKA (reference sequence). The CDR3 runs to 12 residues. V was trimmed by 6 bases and J by 2 bases, leaving 10 bases between them. The CDR3 is CSASQAQETQYF. In DNA form, the CDR3 reads TGCAGTGCCAGCCAGGCACAAGAGACCCAGTACTTC.

This clonotype was detected many times. The rearrangement uses TRBV6-2 or TRBV6-3 and TRBJ1-3; no reliable D call. The CDR3 spans 13 residues. Per the germline V gene, CDR1 is MNHEY and CDR2 is SVGEGT. Trimming took 4 bases from V and 3 from J, leaving 7 bases between them. The CDR3 spells CASSFHRGNTIYF. CDR3 DNA sequence: TGTGCCAGCAGTTTTCATCGTGGAAACACCATATATTTT.

This chain connects TRBV20-1 to TRBJ2-5, with TRBD2 matching over 9 bases. V shed 5 bases, J shed 5 bases, and the junction held 12 bases outside the gene matches. In germline, CDR1 is DFQATT, CDR2 SNEGSKA (reference sequence). This CDR3 has 15 amino acids. CDR3 in amino acids: CSAGGAGGRSETQYF. Written as DNA, the CDR3 is TGCAGTGCTGGTGGGGCGGGGGGGCGGTCGGAGACCCAGTACTTC.

The V call is TRBV7-8, the J call TRBJ2-7; 8 bases are shared with TRBD2. The CDR3 length is 17 residues. The junction had 15 bases not matched to a gene; V was cut back by 5 bases and J by 3 bases. Germline V gene data show CDR1 as SGHVS and CDR2 as FQNEAQ. CDR3 protein: CASSPRGGEGGVYEQYV. The CDR3 DNA reads as TGTGCCAGCAGCCCCCGGGGGGGGGAGGGAGGAGTCTACGAGCAGTACGTC.

This clonotype appeared a few times. The V gene is TRBV19, the J gene TRBJ2-3, with 9 bases aligning to TRBD2. This CDR3 is 17 amino acids long. Germline V gene lookup returns CDR1 LNHDA and CDR2 SQIVND (reference sequence). J was trimmed by 0 bases and V by 3 bases; bases with no gene match: 7. DNA of the CDR3: TGTGCCAGTAGTATCAGCAGCGGGGGGCTTAGCACAGATACGCAGTATTTT. As protein: CASSISSGGLSTDTQYF.

This clonotype appeared a few times. This chain connects TRBV9 to TRBJ1-2; D ambiguous. Germline lookup yields CDR1 SGDLS and CDR2 YYNGEE. The CDR3 has 13 residues. Trimming removed 0 bases at V and 4 bases at J, with 7 bases between. In nucleotides, the CDR3 is TGTGCCAGCAGCGTAGCTCCGGTCTATGGCTACACCTTC. This encodes CASSVAPVYGYTF.